Presented here are 16 T cell receptor beta chains from one specimen sequenced in a study of T cell repertoires in cytomegalovirus infection. TCRdb itself ran the reads through MiXCR, one entry per CDR3 protein. The profile shows 250,000 to 300,000 distinct CDR3 sequences, roughly 24% of them singletons. Sequenced input: PBMCs. The receptors originated from a human donor in good health (CMV status not recorded). Some clones in this sample may be carry-over from other donors' samples.

This clonotype was seen ten or more times. V usage is TRBV28 and J usage is TRBJ1-2; 7 nucleotides align to TRBD1. Germline CDR1 reads MDHEN; CDR2 reads SYDVKM. The CDR3 has 13 residues. The V gene end was trimmed by 6 bases and the J gene end by 3 bases; junction bases not matched to a gene: 4. CDR3 sequence reads: CASSYRGDYGYTF. In DNA form, the CDR3 reads TGTGCCAGCAGCTACAGGGGAGACTATGGCTACACCTTC.

V usage is TRBV7-2 and J usage is TRBJ2-1; 9 positions match TRBD2. CDR3 size: 15 residues. Germline V CDR1 and CDR2: SGHTA, FQGNSA. After removal of 7 bases from V and 9 bases from J, the junction contained 13 bases not matched to a gene. CDR3 nucleotides: TGTGCCAGCATACCCGGGACTAGCCTCCTTGGTGAGCAGTTCTTC. This gives the protein CASIPGTSLLGEQFF.

This clonotype was detected many times. The rearrangement uses TRBV7-2 and TRBJ2-7; tentatively, D is TRBD1 (7 bases). The CDR3 runs to 14 residues. In germline, CDR1 is SGHTA, CDR2 FQGNSA. Trimming stripped 2 bases from V and 3 bases from J, with 11 bases between. DNA of the CDR3: TGTGCCAGCAGCTTACGCCAGGGGGGCTACGAGCAGTACTTC. Encoded protein: CASSLRQGGYEQYF. Looking up the rest from reference TRBV7-2 and TRBJ2-7 gives the full variable domain: GAGVSQSPSNKVTEKGKDVELRCDPISGHTALYWYRQSLGQGLEFLIYFQGNSAPDKSGLPSDRFSAERTGGSVSTLTIQRTQQEDSAVYLCASSLRQGGYEQYFGPGTRLTVT.

CDR3 protein: CASTSGSGANVLTF. The CDR3 DNA reads as TGTGCCAGCACATCGGGATCTGGGGCCAACGTCCTGACTTTC. The chain couples TRBV19 to TRBJ2-6, with a tentative D call TRBD2 (5 bases). The V end lost 9 bases, the J end lost 1 base, and 10 bases lay between the germline ends. Germline V gene lookup returns CDR1 LNHDA and CDR2 SQIVND (reference sequence). The CDR3 has 14 amino acids.

CDR3 coding DNA: TGTGCCACCGAGGCGTCAGGGGCCTACTCTGGGGCCAACGTCCTGACTTTC. Its translation: CATEASGAYSGANVLTF. V and J are TRBV19 and TRBJ2-6, with D possibly matching TRBD1 (6 bases). The CDR3 spans 17 residues. The germline gives CDR1 LNHDA, CDR2 SQIVND (reference sequence). Trimming pared 10 bases from V and 0 bases from J, leaving 19 bases between.

The chain has TRBV5-1 and TRBJ2-3, with D hard to call. Germline CDR1 SGHRS, CDR2 YFSETQ. CDR3 length: 12 amino acids. V lost 4 bases and J 9 bases, leaving 12 bases between the germline ends. CDR3 in DNA: TGCGCCAGCAGCCAAGGCCGCCGCACGCAGTATTTT. It yields the protein CASSQGRRTQYF. Variable domain in full (rest from reference TRBV5-1 and TRBJ2-3): KAGVTQTPRYLIKTRGQQVTLSCSPISGHRSVSWYQQTPGQGLQFLFEYFSETQRNKGNFPGRFSGRQFSNSRSEMNVSTLELGDSALYLCASSQGRRTQYFGPGTRLTVL.

The gene calls are TRBV7-6 and TRBJ2-2; D possibly uses TRBD1 or TRBD2 (5 bases each). Trimming pared 0 bases from V and 0 bases from J, leaving 8 bases between. The V gene's germline CDR1 is SGHVS and CDR2 FNYEAQ. CDR3 length: 16 residues. The CDR3 DNA reads TGTGCCAGCAGCTTAGCGAGGGGTCCGAACACCGGGGAGCTGTTTTTT. Encoded protein: CASSLARGPNTGELFF.

This clonotype was observed many times. This rearrangement joins TRBV7-8 to TRBJ1-1; weak D call: TRBD1 (6 bases). V lost 0 bases and J lost 6, with 11 bases in between. Germline CDR1 and CDR2: SGHVS and FQNEAQ. This CDR3 contains 14 residues. The CDR3 sequence is CASSLARGGPEAFF. The CDR3 DNA reads TGTGCCAGCAGCTTAGCTAGGGGGGGACCTGAAGCTTTCTTT.

This clonotype was detected a few times. The chain couples TRBV28 to TRBJ1-1; D perhaps matches TRBD1 (5 bases). Germline CDR1 and CDR2: MDHEN and SYDVKM. CDR3 size: 12 residues. V was trimmed by 6 bases and J by 7 bases, leaving 12 bases between them. This chain's CDR3 is CASRTVTVEAFF. The CDR3 coding sequence is TGTGCCAGCAGGACTGTGACAGTTGAAGCTTTCTTT. Full variable domain (rest looked up from reference TRBV28 and TRBJ1-1): DVKVTQSSRYLVKRTGEKVFLECVQDMDHENMFWYRQDPGLGLRLIYFSYDVKMKEKGDIPEGYSVSREKKERFSLILESASTNQTSMYLCASRTVTVEAFFGQGTRLTVV.

This clonotype was observed many times. The gene calls are TRBV6-1 and TRBJ2-2, with D perhaps matching TRBD1 (6 bases). Trimming cost V 5 bases and J 2 bases, with 21 bases left between them. Germline CDR1 reads MNHNS; CDR2 reads SASEGT. There are 18 residues in the CDR3. The DNA for the CDR3 is TGTGCCAGCAGTTCGGTCGGGACAACCTTCGCCAACACCGGGGAGCTGTTTTTT. Its translation: CASSSVGTTFANTGELFF.

This clonotype was observed many times. The rearrangement links TRBV7-2 to TRBJ2-5; 9 nucleotides line up with TRBD2. Germline loops: CDR1 SGHTA, CDR2 FQGNSA. This CDR3 is built from 15 residues. The junction had 2 bases not matched to a gene; V was cut back by 3 bases and J by 0 bases. The CDR3 bases are TGTGCCAGCAGCTTTAGCGGGAGCCACCAAGAGACCCAGTACTTC. This translates into CASSFSGSHQETQYF.

The rearrangement joins TRBV29-1 to TRBJ2-7, with TRBD1 matching 8 bases. The length of the CDR3 is 12 residues. The V segment lost 7 bases and the J segment 2 bases; nucleotides outside the gene matches: 4. Germline CDR1 and CDR2: SQVTM and ANQGSEA. The CDR3 is CSGETGAYEQYF. The CDR3 DNA reads as TGCAGCGGGGAGACAGGGGCCTACGAGCAGTACTTC.

The V call is TRBV15, the J call TRBJ2-1; no definite D call. Germline CDR1 and CDR2: LNHNV and YYDKDF (reference sequence). The CDR3 totals 11 residues. V dropped 0 bases and J dropped 9 bases, with 3 bases sitting between them. Here the CDR3 reads CATSREGEQFF. DNA of the CDR3: TGTGCCACCAGCAGAGAGGGTGAGCAGTTCTTC.

This clonotype was counted between two and nine times. V usage is TRBV19 and J usage is TRBJ2-3, with D hard to call. Germline-derived CDR1 and CDR2 are LNHDA and SQIVND (reference sequence). V was cut by 5 bases and J by 5 bases, with 11 bases left in between. The CDR3 extends over 13 amino acids. The CDR3 protein is CASSFQIGDTQYF. CDR3 DNA sequence: TGTGCCAGTAGTTTCCAAATCGGAGATACGCAGTATTTT.

The chain couples TRBV18 to TRBJ1-1; D is uncertain. Trimming removed 6 bases at V and 1 base at J, with 15 bases between. The CDR3 spans 15 residues. Per germline, CDR1 KGHSH and CDR2 LQKENI. CDR3 protein: CASSIKTAGNTEAFF. CDR3 nucleotides: TGTGCCAGCTCGATTAAGACTGCAGGGAACACTGAAGCTTTCTTT.

The rearrangement uses TRBV25-1 and TRBJ1-6; D not certain. Trimming stripped 4 bases from V and 7 bases from J, with 5 bases between. The CDR3 consists of 12 residues. Germline-derived CDR1 and CDR2 are MGHDK and SYGVNS. CDR3 bases: TGTGCCAGCAGTGGACTAAATTCACCCCTCCACTTT. Translation: CASSGLNSPLHF.